The clone carrying this T cell receptor beta chain was counted a few times. The source of the sample is a study of T-cell reconstitution after alpha-beta-depleted transplantation in children. With 4 bases removed from V and 3 bases from J, the gap between germline ends came to 16 bases. Germline CDR1 reads SGHRS; CDR2 reads YFSETQ. CDR3 length equals 15 residues. Preparation of the TCRbeta library involved a method that used unique molecular identifiers. TCRdb reprocessed the PCR reads with MiXCR, giving one entry per CDR3 protein. The table has under 450,000 distinct CDR3 sequences, about 14% seen once.

The sample consisted of PBMCs, taken from the stem cell graft. The origin of this receptor is a human donor who donated a stem cell graft to a child with Fanconi anemia. J is TRBJ2-5 and V is TRBV5-1, with no clear D. CDR3 coding DNA: TGCGCCAGCAGCGGCACACGGAATGTGGAAGAGACCCAGTACTTC. Translating gives CASSGTRNVEETQYF.